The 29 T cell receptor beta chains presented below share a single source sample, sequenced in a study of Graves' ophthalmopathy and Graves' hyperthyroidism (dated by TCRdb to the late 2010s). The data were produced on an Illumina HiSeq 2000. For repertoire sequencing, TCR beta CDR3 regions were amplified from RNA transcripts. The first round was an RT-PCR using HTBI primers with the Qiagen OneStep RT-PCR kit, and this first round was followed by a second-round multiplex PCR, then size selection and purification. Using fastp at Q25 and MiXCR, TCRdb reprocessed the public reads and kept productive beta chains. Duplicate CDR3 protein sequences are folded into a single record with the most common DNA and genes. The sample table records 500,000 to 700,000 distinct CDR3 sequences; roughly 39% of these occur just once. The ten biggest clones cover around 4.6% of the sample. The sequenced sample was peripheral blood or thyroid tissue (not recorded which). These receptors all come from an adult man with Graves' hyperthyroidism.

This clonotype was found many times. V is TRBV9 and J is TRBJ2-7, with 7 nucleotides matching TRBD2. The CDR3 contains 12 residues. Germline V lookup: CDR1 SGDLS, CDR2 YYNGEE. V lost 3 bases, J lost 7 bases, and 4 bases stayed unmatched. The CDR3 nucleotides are TGTGCCAGCAGCGGGGGAGGGGTTGAGCAGTACTTC. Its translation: CASSGGGVEQYF. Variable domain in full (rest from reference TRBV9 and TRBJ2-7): DSGVTQTPKHLITATGQRVTLRCSPRSGDLSVYWYQQSLDQGLQFLIQYYNGEERAKGNILERFSAQQFPDLHSELNLSSLELGDSALYFCASSGGGVEQYFGPGTRLTVT.

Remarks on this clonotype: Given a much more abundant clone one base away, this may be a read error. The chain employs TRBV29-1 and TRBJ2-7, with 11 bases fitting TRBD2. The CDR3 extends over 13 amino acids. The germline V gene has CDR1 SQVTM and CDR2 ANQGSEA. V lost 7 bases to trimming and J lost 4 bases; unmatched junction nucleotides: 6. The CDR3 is CSAAGLAEYEQYF. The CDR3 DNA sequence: TGCAGCGCCGCGGGACTAGCGGAATACGAGCAGTACTTC.

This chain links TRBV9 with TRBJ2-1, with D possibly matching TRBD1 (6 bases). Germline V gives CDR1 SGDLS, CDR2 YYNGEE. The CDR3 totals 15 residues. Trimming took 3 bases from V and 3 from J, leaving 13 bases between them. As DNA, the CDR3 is TGTGCCAGCAGCGACCGGGACACTGGCTACAATGAGCAGTTCTTC. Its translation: CASSDRDTGYNEQFF.

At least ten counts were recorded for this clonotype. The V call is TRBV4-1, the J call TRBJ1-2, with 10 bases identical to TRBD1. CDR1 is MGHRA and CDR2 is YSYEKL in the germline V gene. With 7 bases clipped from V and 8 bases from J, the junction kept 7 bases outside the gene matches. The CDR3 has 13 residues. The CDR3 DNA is TGCGCCAGCACATCCGGGACAGGGGACGGCTACACCTTC. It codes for CASTSGTGDGYTF.

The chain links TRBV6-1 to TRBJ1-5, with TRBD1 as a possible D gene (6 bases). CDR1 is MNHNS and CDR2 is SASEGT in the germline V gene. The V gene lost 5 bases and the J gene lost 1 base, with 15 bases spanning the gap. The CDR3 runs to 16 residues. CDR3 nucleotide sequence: TGTGCCAGCAGTCACGGGGGGGCAGGGAGCAATCAGCCCCAGCATTTT. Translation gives CASSHGGAGSNQPQHF.

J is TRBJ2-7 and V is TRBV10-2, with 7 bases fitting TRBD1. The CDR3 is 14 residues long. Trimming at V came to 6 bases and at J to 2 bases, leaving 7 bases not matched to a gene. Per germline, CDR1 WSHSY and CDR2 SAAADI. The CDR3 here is CASRPGTVTYEQYF. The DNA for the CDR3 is TGCGCCAGCAGACCCGGGACAGTAACCTACGAGCAGTACTTC.

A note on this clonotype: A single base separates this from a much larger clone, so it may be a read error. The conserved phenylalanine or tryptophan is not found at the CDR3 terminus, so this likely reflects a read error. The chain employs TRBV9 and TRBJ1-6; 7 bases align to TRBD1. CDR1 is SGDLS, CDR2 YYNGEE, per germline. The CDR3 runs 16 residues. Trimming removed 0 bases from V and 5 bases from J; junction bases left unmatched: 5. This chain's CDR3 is CASSVAAGTDNSPLHL. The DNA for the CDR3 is TGTGCCAGCAGCGTAGCCGCTGGGACAGATAATTCACCCCTCCACCTT.

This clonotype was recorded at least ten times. CDR3 bases: TGCGCCAGCAGCTCAGGACAACAGGCAACTAATGAAAAACTGTTTTTT. It codes for CASSSGQQATNEKLFF. The genes are TRBV5-1 and TRBJ1-4; D possibly corresponds to TRBD1 (5 bases). Per germline, CDR1 SGHRS and CDR2 YFSETQ. Trimming pared 3 bases from V and 0 bases from J, leaving 12 bases between. The CDR3 is made up of 16 amino acids.

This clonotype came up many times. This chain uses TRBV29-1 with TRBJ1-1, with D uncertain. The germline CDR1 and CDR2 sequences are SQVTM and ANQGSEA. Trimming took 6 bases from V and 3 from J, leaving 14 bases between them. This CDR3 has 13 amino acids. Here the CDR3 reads CSVDDPADTEAFF. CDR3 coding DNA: TGCAGCGTGGACGACCCGGCGGACACTGAAGCTTTCTTT.

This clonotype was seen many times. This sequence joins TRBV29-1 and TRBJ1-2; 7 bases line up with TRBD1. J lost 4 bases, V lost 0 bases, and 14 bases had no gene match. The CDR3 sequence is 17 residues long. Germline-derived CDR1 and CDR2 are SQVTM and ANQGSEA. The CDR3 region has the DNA TGCAGCGTTGAAGACCGTGCGGGGAGGGGGCTTGGCTATGGCTACACCTTC. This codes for CSVEDRAGRGLGYGYTF.

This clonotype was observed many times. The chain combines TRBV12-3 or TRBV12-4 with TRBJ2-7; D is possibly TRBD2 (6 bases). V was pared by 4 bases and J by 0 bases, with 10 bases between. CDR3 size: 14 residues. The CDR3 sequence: CASSYMRGSYEQYF. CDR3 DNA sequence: TGTGCCAGCAGTTACATGCGGGGCTCCTACGAGCAGTACTTC.

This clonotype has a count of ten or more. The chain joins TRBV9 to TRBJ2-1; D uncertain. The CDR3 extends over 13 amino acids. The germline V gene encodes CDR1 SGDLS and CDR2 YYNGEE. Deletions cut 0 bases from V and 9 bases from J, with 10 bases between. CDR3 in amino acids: CASSVDGSGEQFF. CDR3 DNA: TGTGCCAGCAGCGTAGATGGGTCAGGTGAGCAGTTCTTC.

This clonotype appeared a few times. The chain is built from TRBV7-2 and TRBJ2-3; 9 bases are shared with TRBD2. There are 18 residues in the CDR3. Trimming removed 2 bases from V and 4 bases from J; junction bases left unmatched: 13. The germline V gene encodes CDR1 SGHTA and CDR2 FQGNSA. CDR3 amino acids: CASSLQMGLAGRPDTQYF. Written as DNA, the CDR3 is TGTGCCAGCAGCTTACAGATGGGGCTAGCGGGACGCCCAGATACGCAGTATTTT.

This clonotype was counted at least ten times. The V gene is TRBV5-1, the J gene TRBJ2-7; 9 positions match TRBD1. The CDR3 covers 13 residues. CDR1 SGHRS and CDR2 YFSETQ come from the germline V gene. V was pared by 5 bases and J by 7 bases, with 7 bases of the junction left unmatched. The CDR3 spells CASRLGQGQEQYF. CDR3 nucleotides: TGCGCCAGCAGACTGGGACAGGGCCAAGAGCAGTACTTC.

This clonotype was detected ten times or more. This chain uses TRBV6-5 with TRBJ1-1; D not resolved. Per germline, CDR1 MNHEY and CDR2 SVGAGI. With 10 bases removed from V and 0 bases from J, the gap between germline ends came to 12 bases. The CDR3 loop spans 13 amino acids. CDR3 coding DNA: TGTGCCACCTGTAGTCACATGAACACTGAAGCTTTCTTT. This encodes CATCSHMNTEAFF.

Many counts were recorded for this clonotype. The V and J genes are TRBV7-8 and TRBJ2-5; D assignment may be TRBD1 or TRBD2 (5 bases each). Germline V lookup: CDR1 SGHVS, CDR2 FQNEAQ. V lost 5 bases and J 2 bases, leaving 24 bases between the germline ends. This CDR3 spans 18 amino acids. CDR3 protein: CASSRRDLSNTPQETQYF. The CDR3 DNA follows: TGTGCCAGCAGCCGCCGGGACCTTTCCAACACCCCGCAAGAGACCCAGTACTTC.

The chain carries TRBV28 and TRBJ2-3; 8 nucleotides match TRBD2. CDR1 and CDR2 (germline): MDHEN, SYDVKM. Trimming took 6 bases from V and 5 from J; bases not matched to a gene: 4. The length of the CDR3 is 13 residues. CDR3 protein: CASRLTSGDTQYF. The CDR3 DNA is TGTGCCAGCAGGCTAACTAGCGGAGATACGCAGTATTTT.

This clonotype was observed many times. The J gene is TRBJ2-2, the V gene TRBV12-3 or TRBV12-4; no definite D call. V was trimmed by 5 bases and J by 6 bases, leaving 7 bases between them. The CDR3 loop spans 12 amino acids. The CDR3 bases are TGTGCCAGCAGTAGGACCCCCGGGGAGCTGTTTTTT. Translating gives CASSRTPGELFF.

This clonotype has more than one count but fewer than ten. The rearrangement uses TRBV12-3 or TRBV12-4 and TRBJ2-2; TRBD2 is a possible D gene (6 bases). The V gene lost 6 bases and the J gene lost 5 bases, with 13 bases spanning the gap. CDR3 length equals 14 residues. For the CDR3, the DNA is TGTGCCAGCAGCCCCCGGGGGAAAACCGGGGAGCTGTTTTTT. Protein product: CASSPRGKTGELFF.

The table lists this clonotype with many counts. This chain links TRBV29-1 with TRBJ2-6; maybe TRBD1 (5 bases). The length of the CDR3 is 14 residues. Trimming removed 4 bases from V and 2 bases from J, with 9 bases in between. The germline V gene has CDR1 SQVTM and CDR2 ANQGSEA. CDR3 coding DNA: TGCAGCGTTGCAACAGGTACTGGGGCCAACGTCCTGACTTTC. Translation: CSVATGTGANVLTF.

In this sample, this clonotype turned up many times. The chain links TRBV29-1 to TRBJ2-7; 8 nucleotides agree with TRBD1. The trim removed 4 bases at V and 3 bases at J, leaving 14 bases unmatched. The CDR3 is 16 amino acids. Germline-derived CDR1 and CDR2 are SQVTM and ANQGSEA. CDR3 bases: TGCAGCGTTGGATCCAGTCGTTCAGGGGGCGTCTACGAGCAGTACTTC. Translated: CSVGSSRSGGVYEQYF.

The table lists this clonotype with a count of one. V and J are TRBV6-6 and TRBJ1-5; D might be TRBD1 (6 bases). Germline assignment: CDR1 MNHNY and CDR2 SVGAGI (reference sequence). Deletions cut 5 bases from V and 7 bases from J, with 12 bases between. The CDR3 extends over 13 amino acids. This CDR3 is CASSEGGKQPQHF. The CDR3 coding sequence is TGTGCCAGCAGTGAAGGGGGTAAACAGCCCCAGCATTTT.

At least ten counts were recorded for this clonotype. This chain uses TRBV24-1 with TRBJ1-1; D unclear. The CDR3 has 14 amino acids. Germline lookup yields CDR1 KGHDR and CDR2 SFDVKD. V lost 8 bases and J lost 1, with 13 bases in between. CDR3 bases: TGTGCCACCATTGGAGGCAGGACGAACACTGAAGCTTTCTTT. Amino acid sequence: CATIGGRTNTEAFF.

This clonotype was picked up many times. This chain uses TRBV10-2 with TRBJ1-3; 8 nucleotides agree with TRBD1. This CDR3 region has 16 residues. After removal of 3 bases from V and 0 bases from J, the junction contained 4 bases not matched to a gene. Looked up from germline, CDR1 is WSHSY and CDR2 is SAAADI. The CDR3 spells CASSERQGISGNTIYF. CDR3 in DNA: TGCGCCAGCAGTGAAAGACAGGGGATCTCTGGAAACACCATATATTTT.

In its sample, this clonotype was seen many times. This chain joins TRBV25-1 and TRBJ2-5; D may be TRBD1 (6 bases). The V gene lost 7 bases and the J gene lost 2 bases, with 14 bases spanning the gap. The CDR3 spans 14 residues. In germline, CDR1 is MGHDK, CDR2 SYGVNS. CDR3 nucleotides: TGTGCCAGCAAGGGTAGGGGGATTCAAGAGACCCAGTACTTC. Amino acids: CASKGRGIQETQYF. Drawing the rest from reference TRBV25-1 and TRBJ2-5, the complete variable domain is EADIYQTPRYLVIGTGKKITLECSQTMGHDKMYWYQQDPGMELHLIHYSYGVNSTEKGDLSSESTVSRIRTEHFPLTLESARPSHTSQYLCASKGRGIQETQYFGPGTRLLVL.

CDR3 bases: TGCAGCTTAGTAAGAGGGGTCACGGGAGACGAGCAGTACTTC. This translates into CSLVRGVTGDEQYF. The V gene is TRBV29-1, the J gene TRBJ2-7; tentative D call: TRBD2 (6 bases). Trimming shortened V by 8 bases and J by 5 bases, and 22 bases separated the two germline ends. There are 14 residues in the CDR3. In germline, CDR1 is SQVTM, CDR2 ANQGSEA.

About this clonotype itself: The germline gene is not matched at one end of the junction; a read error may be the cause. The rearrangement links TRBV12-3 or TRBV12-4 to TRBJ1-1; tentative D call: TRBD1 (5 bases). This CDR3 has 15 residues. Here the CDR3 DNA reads TGCGCCAGCAGTGCTGGCGGGGCCCGGAACACTGAAGCTTTCTTT. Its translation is CASSAGGARNTEAFF.

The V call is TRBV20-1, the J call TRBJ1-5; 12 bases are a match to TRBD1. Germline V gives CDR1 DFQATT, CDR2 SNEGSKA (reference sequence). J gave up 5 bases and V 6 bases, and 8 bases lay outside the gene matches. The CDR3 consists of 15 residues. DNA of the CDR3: TGCAGTGCAGACCGGGACAGGGGGCATCATCAGCCCCAGCATTTT. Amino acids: CSADRDRGHHQPQHF.

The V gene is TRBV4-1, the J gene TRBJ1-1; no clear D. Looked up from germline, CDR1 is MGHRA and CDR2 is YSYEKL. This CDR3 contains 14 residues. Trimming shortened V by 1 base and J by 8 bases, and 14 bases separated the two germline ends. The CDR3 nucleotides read TGCGCCAGCAGCCAAGTCGGGTCCGGGAGCGAAGCTTTCTTT. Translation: CASSQVGSGSEAFF.